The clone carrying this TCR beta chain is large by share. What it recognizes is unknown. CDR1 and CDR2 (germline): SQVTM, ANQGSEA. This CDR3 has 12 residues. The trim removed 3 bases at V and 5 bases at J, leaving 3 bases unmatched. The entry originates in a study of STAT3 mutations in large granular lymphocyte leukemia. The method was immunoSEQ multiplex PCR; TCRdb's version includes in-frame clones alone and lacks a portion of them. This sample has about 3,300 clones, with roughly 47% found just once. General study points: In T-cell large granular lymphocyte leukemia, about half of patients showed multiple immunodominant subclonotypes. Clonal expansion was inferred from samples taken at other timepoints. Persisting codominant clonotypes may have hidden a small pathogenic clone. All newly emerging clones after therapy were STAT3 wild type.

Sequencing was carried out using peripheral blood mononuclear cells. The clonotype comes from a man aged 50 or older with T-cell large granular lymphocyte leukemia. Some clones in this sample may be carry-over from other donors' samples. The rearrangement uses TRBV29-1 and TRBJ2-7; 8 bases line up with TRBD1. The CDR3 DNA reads TGCAGCGTTGATGACAGGGGTGACGAGCAGTACTTC. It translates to CSVDDRGDEQYF.